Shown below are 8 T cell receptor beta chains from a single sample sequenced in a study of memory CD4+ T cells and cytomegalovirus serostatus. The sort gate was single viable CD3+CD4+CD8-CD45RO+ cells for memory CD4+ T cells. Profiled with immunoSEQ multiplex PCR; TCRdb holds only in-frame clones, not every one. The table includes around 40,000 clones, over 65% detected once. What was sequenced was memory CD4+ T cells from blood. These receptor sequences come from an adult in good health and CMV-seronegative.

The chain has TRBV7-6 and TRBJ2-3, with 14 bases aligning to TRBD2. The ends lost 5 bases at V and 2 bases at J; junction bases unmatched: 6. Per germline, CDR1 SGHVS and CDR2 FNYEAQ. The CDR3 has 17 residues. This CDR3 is CASSPGLAGGPTDTQYF. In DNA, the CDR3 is TGTGCCAGCAGCCCCGGACTAGCGGGGGGCCCCACAGATACGCAGTATTTT.

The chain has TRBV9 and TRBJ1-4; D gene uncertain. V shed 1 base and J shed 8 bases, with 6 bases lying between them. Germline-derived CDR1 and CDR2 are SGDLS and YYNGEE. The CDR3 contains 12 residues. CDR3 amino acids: CASSVSGEKLFF. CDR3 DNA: TGTGCCAGCAGCGTATCGGGAGAAAAACTGTTTTTT.

The CDR3 nucleotides are TGTGCCAGCAGCTTGGGAACCAGCTCCTACAATGAGCAGTTCTTC. Translation: CASSLGTSSYNEQFF. This chain connects TRBV7-2 to TRBJ2-1, with unresolved D. The germline V gene encodes CDR1 SGHTA and CDR2 FQGNSA. The CDR3 has 15 amino acids. Deletions cut 3 bases from V and 0 bases from J, with 9 bases between.

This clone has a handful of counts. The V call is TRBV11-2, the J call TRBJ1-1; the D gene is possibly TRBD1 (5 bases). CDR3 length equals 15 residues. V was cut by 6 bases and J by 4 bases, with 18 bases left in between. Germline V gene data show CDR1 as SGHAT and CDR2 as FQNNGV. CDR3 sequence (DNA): TGTGCCAGCAGTAGGAGGGCCTTCGGGGGCACTGAAGCTTTCTTT. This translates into CASSRRAFGGTEAFF.

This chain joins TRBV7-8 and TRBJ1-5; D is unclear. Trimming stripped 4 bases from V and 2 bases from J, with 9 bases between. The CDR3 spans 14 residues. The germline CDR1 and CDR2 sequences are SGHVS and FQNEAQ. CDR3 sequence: CASSSRTGNQPQHF. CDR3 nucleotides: TGTGCCAGCAGCTCCCGCACGGGCAATCAGCCCCAGCATTTT.

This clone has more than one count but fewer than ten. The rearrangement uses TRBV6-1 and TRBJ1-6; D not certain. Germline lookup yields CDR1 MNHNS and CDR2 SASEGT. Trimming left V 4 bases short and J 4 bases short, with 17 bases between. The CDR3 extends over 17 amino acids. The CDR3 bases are TGTGCCAGCAGTGTTGGACGTCCGGGAGCTTATAATTCACCCCTCCACTTT. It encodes CASSVGRPGAYNSPLHF.

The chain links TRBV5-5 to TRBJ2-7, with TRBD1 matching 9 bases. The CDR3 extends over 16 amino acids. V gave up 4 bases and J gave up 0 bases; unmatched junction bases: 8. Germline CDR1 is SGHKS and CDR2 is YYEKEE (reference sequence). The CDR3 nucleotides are TGTGCCAGCAGCGTGGACAGGGGATCGAGCTCCTACGAGCAGTACTTC. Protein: CASSVDRGSSSYEQYF.

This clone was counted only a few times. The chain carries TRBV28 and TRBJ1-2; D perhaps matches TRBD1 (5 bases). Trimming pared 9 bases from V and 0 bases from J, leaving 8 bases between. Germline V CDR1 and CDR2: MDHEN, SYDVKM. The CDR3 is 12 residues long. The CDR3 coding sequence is TGTGCCAGTCAACAGGCTAACTATGGCTACACCTTC. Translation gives CASQQANYGYTF.